The 16 T cell receptor beta chains below come from one sample, sequenced in a study of blood T cell repertoires in COVID-19. Sequencing was performed with immunoSEQ multiplex PCR; in TCRdb, only in-frame clones are kept and a portion is missing. The repertoire holds a few hundred thousand clones, with 89% as singletons. The sample consisted of PBMCs or T cells enriched from blood (not recorded which). These receptors came from a woman aged 45-60 years who had been exposed to COVID-19.

CDR3 sequence (DNA): TGTGCCAGCAGCGGGACAGCGTCCTACGAGCAGTACTTC. Its protein product is CASSGTASYEQYF. The rearrangement links TRBV5-4 to TRBJ2-7; 7 nucleotides align to TRBD1. V shed 4 bases and J 1 base; nucleotides not matched to a gene: 2. The CDR3 has 13 amino acids. CDR1 is SGHNT, CDR2 YYREEE, per germline (reference sequence).

This chain uses TRBV18 with TRBJ1-3; TRBD1 is a possible D gene (6 bases). The CDR3 has 16 amino acids. V was clipped by 0 bases and J by 2 bases, with 11 bases between them. Germline CDR1 KGHSH, CDR2 LQKENI. The CDR3 region is CASSPPRTATGNTIYF. The CDR3 DNA reads as TGTGCCAGCTCACCACCGAGGACAGCGACTGGAAACACCATATATTTT.

The rearrangement links TRBV28 to TRBJ1-5; D call uncertain. The V gene lost 3 bases and the J gene lost 6 bases, with 3 bases spanning the gap. This CDR3 is built from 11 residues. CDR1 is MDHEN and CDR2 is SYDVKM in the germline V gene. CDR3 DNA sequence: TGTGCCAGCAGTTTCCGTCAGCCCCAGCATTTT. Translating gives CASSFRQPQHF.

The chain uses TRBV27 and TRBJ1-2, with a weak D call TRBD1 (5 bases). The length of the CDR3 is 14 residues. Germline V lookup: CDR1 MNHEY, CDR2 SMNVEV (reference sequence). Trimming removed 6 bases at V and 7 bases at J, with 18 bases between. CDR3 nucleotides: TGTGCCAGCAGCTCGACAGTTGCGGGGTCTGGCTACACCTTC. This gives the protein CASSSTVAGSGYTF.

The chain employs TRBV2 and TRBJ1-3; 7 bases are a match to TRBD1. V gave up 8 bases and J gave up 0 bases; unmatched junction bases: 10. The CDR3 contains 16 residues. CDR1 and CDR2 (germline): SNHLY, FYNNEI. CDR3: CASGQDSRNSGNTIYF. The CDR3 DNA sequence: TGTGCCAGCGGACAGGACAGCCGCAACTCTGGAAACACCATATATTTT.

CDR3 sequence reads: CASSQEGQVYGYTF. The CDR3 nucleotides read TGTGCCAGCAGCCAAGAGGGACAGGTCTATGGCTACACCTTC. This chain joins TRBV4-2 and TRBJ1-2; 8 bases align to TRBD1. The CDR3 is made up of 14 amino acids. Germline CDR1 reads LGHNA; CDR2 reads YNFKEQ. V lost 0 bases and J lost 4; bases outside the gene matches: 1.

V is TRBV6-5 and J is TRBJ2-7; 8 nucleotides align to TRBD1. Germline CDR1 and CDR2: MNHEY and SVGAGI. This CDR3 has 15 amino acids. V shed 6 bases and J 0 bases; nucleotides not matched to a gene: 7. CDR3 sequence reads: CASRMGGTGSYEQYF. The CDR3 DNA sequence: TGTGCCAGCAGGATGGGTGGGACAGGCTCCTACGAGCAGTACTTC.

The chain recombines TRBV9 with TRBJ1-3, with 7 positions matching TRBD1. CDR1 and CDR2 from the germline V gene are SGDLS and YYNGEE. The CDR3 loop spans 15 amino acids. J lost 4 bases, V lost 4 bases, and 8 bases had no gene match. The CDR3 DNA is TGTGCCAGCAGCCCACGACAGGGCTCCGGAAACACCATATATTTT. Protein: CASSPRQGSGNTIYF.

The chain uses TRBV18 and TRBJ1-1, with no clear D. The CDR3 consists of 13 residues. In germline, CDR1 is KGHSH, CDR2 LQKENI. V dropped 1 base and J dropped 4 bases, with 7 bases sitting between them. Here the CDR3 DNA reads TGTGCCAGCTCACCACAGGAGGTCACTGAAGCTTTCTTT. Translated, it gives CASSPQEVTEAFF.

The V and J genes are TRBV7-8 and TRBJ1-2; D is unclear. CDR1 is SGHVS, CDR2 FQNEAQ, per germline. CDR3 length: 12 residues. V gave up 5 bases and J gave up 4 bases, with 8 bases separating them. In DNA form, the CDR3 reads TGTGCCAGCAGCCCGGGTGGCTATGGCTACACCTTC. It is translated as CASSPGGYGYTF.

J is TRBJ1-3 and V is TRBV6-1; D ambiguous. The germline V gene has CDR1 MNHNS and CDR2 SASEGT. The CDR3 covers 13 residues. The V end lost 3 bases, the J end lost 1 base, and 4 bases lay between the germline ends. DNA of the CDR3: TGTGCCAGCAGTGAGTTATCTGGAAACACCATATATTTT. This translates into CASSELSGNTIYF.

The chain couples TRBV27 to TRBJ2-7, with 7 bases lining up with TRBD2. Losses at the gene ends were 3 bases for V and 5 bases for J; bases not matched to a gene: 1. The V gene's germline CDR1 is MNHEY and CDR2 SMNVEV (reference sequence). The CDR3 runs 12 residues. CDR3 nucleotide sequence: TGTGCCAGCAGTTTTCGGGGGGACGAGCAGTACTTC. Protein product: CASSFRGDEQYF.

The chain is built from TRBV30 and TRBJ2-5; TRBD1 aligns across 12 bases. J was trimmed by 4 bases and V by 3 bases; bases with no gene match: 6. Germline V gives CDR1 GTSNPN, CDR2 SVGIG (reference sequence). The CDR3 length is 15 residues. The CDR3 sequence: CAWSAGQGAAETQYF. CDR3 DNA sequence: TGTGCCTGGAGCGCGGGACAGGGGGCTGCAGAGACCCAGTACTTC.

The chain employs TRBV27 and TRBJ2-7, with 7 bases fitting TRBD2. The CDR3 runs 16 residues. The germline gives CDR1 MNHEY, CDR2 SMNVEV (reference sequence). V lost 6 bases to trimming and J lost 2 bases; unmatched junction nucleotides: 13. The CDR3 DNA follows: TGTGCCAGCAGGCAAACGGGGGGACGAAACACCTACGAGCAGTACTTC. Protein: CASRQTGGRNTYEQYF.

This chain links TRBV7-9 with TRBJ2-3; 8 nucleotides match TRBD1. V gave up 4 bases and J gave up 2 bases; unmatched junction bases: 5. Germline loops: CDR1 SEHNR, CDR2 FQNEAQ (reference sequence). This CDR3 is built from 15 residues. The CDR3 bases are TGTGCCAGCAGCTCCAGGGACAGGAACACAGATACGCAGTATTTT. This encodes CASSSRDRNTDTQYF.

The chain joins TRBV29-1 to TRBJ2-2; TRBD1 is a possible D gene (5 bases). The CDR3 sequence is 14 residues long. Germline-derived CDR1 and CDR2 are SQVTM and ANQGSEA. V dropped 4 bases and J dropped 0 bases, with 9 bases sitting between them. This CDR3 reads CSVVGDANTGELFF. CDR3 sequence (DNA): TGCAGCGTTGTAGGGGATGCGAACACCGGGGAGCTGTTTTTT.